This TCR beta chain appears in the sequencing data of a study of CD8 T cells in ankylosing spondylitis. This clonotype came up a few times. Its antigen is undetermined. The CDR3 runs 14 residues. The ends were cut back, 3 bases at V and 1 base at J, with 12 bases in the middle. Germline V CDR1 and CDR2: GTSNPN, SVGIG (reference sequence). General observations from the study: Several highly homologous variants made up a TCR beta motif, and this motif appeared characteristic of ankylosing spondylitis blood. Disease-linked clones proved CD8+ and comparatively uncommon in peripheral blood. Reportedly, matched ankylosing spondylitis synovial fluid was significantly enriched for disease-linked clones.

For TCR beta, libraries came from quantitative 5'-RACE with molecular barcodes. MiXCR, applied by TCRdb to the 5' RACE reads, yields one record per CDR3 protein. The sample lists under 200,000 distinct CDR3 sequences; 10% to 15% were seen once. This clonotype was obtained from a female donor with ankylosing spondylitis or in good health (not recorded which). The sequenced sample was blood, either unsorted or a sorted T cell fraction (not recorded which). The rearrangement joins TRBV30 to TRBJ1-1, with D possibly matching TRBD1 (6 bases). The CDR3 region is CAWRFGGANTEAFF. In DNA, the CDR3 is TGTGCCTGGAGGTTCGGGGGGGCGAACACTGAAGCTTTCTTT.